This is a list of T cell receptor beta chains from one sample in a study of T cell repertoires in cytomegalovirus infection. These receptors lack a known antigen. TCRdb reprocessed the reads with MiXCR, giving one entry per CDR3 protein. Of about 770,000 distinct CDR3 sequences listed, just under 30% were seen once; the top ten hold about an eighth. The sample was cultured CD8+ T cells from PBMCs, taken from culture after CMV antigen stimulation. Source of these receptors: a human donor in good health (CMV status not recorded). Some clones in this sample may be carry-over from other donors' samples. Each CDR3 is given with its conserved first and last residue. A D gene is named only where the DNA matches it firmly. Not every row has a clone size; where given, it reads once, few, many or a size class.

d_call,v_call,j_call,clone_size,cdr3_nt,cdr3_aa
-,TRBV2,TRBJ1-2,-,TGTGCCAGCAGTCTCCAGGCTAGGGGCTCCTATGGCTACACCTTC,CASSLQARGSYGYTF
-,TRBV6-5,TRBJ1-4,few,TGTGCCAGCAGTTACCCGCGGAGGGATAATGAAAAACTGTTTTTT,CASSYPRRDNEKLFF
TRBD1,TRBV19,TRBJ2-1,few,TGTGCCAGTAGTAGGGGACAGACTCCAATGGAGCAGTTCTTC,CASSRGQTPMEQFF
-,TRBV9,TRBJ2-5,few,TGTGCCAGCAGCGTAACCGGGTCCGCATCGAGGGGCCAGTACTTC,CASSVTGSASRGQYF
-,TRBV6-2/TRBV6-3,TRBJ2-3,once,TGTGCCAGCACCTCCCCGGGGACCTCAGATACGCAGTATTTT,CASTSPGTSDTQYF
-,TRBV5-6,TRBJ2-1,few,TGTGCCAGCAGCTCTACATGGACAGCGGTCTATGAGCAGTTCTTC,CASSSTWTAVYEQFF
TRBD1,TRBV28,TRBJ1-3,-,TGTGCCAGCAGAATCCCAGGGGGGCCTGGAAACACCATATATTTT,CASRIPGGPGNTIYF
-,TRBV7-8,TRBJ1-4,many,TGTGCCAGCAGACCGGGCCCGGGTGAGGAAAAACTGTTTTTT,CASRPGPGEEKLFF
TRBD1,TRBV12-3/TRBV12-4,TRBJ1-4,-,TGTGCCAGCAGACCAGGGGGCACTGATGAAAAACTGTTTTTT,CASRPGGTDEKLFF
-,TRBV11-3,TRBJ1-1,-,TGTGCCAGCTCCGGAGGGCGGGGGGAAATGAACACTGAAGCTTTCTTT,CASSGGRGEMNTEAFF
TRBD2,TRBV7-2,TRBJ2-4,many,TGTGCCAGCAGCTTTGAAAGCGGGGGTGCCAAAAACATTCAGTACTTC,CASSFESGGAKNIQYF
-,TRBV4-3,TRBJ1-1,-,TGCGCCAGCAGCCAAGACTCGGCAGGAGGAAACACTGAAGCTTTCTTT,CASSQDSAGGNTEAFF
-,TRBV19,TRBJ1-1,-,TGTGCCAGTAGTTTCCCCCCAACCGGGCGAACTGAAGCTTTCTTT,CASSFPPTGRTEAFF
-,TRBV10-3,TRBJ2-1,-,TGTGCCATCAGTGAAGGGTATGAGCAGTTCTTC,CAISEGYEQFF
-,TRBV6-8,TRBJ2-2,-,TGTGCCAGCAGTTACTCGACGAGGCAGCTGAACACCGGGGAGCTGTTTTTT,CASSYSTRQLNTGELFF
TRBD1,TRBV15,TRBJ1-5,-,TGTGCCACCAGCAGGGACAGGGGGTTTGGAGTGCCCCAGCATTTT,CATSRDRGFGVPQHF
-,TRBV28,TRBJ1-4,few,TGTGCCAGCAGTTTGGGGGCGGATTCAGCAACTAATGAAAAACTGTTTTTT,CASSLGADSATNEKLFF
-,TRBV4-3,TRBJ2-1,few,TGCGCCAGCAGCCAAGATTCGGGCCAGAATGAGCAGTTCTTC,CASSQDSGQNEQFF
TRBD1,TRBV28,TRBJ1-1,few,TGTGCCAGCAGTTATCGGGACAGACATCCGAGGACTGAAGCTTTCTTT,CASSYRDRHPRTEAFF
-,TRBV7-9,TRBJ1-4,many,TGTGCCAGCAGCTCCGGACGGGGCCCTGAAAAACTGTTTTTT,CASSSGRGPEKLFF
-,TRBV7-6,TRBJ2-7,-,TGTGCCAGCAGCTCAGGGGAAGGGTACGAGCAGTACTTC,CASSSGEGYEQYF
TRBD1,TRBV4-3,TRBJ1-1,-,TGCGCCAGCAGCCAAGAGCAGGTCGGACAGGGGAACACTGAAGCTTTCTTT,CASSQEQVGQGNTEAFF
-,TRBV11-2,TRBJ2-7,-,TGTGCCAGCACCCTCCGGGGCAGGTCGACGAGGGAGCAGTACTTC,CASTLRGRSTREQYF
TRBD1,TRBV7-6,TRBJ1-5,-,TGTGCCAGCAGCTTGGGAGACAGGGGGCCCAATCAGCCCCAGCATTTT,CASSLGDRGPNQPQHF
TRBD1,TRBV6-8,TRBJ2-7,once,TGTGCCAGCAGTTACGAACAGGGGGCTTATGAGCAGTACTTC,CASSYEQGAYEQYF
-,TRBV19,TRBJ1-2,few,TGTGCCAGTAGGCGGGGGGCACTTGCTAACTATGGCTACACCTTC,CASRRGALANYGYTF
-,TRBV7-8,TRBJ2-2,few,TGTGCCAGCAGCCCCGACTTGGGGTACAACACCGGGGAGCTGTTTTTT,CASSPDLGYNTGELFF
TRBD1,TRBV7-6,TRBJ2-1,many,TGTGCCAGCAGCTCCGAGACAGGGGGCGCAATAGGTGAGCAGTTCTTC,CASSSETGGAIGEQFF
-,TRBV11-3,TRBJ2-1,-,TGTGCCAGCAGCTTAAAGGGTCCTACGGGGGGCAACAATGAGCAGTTCTTC,CASSLKGPTGGNNEQFF
TRBD2,TRBV4-1,TRBJ2-3,-,TGCGCCAGCAGCCAGGGACTAGCGGGGGATTTGACAGATACGCAGTATTTT,CASSQGLAGDLTDTQYF
-,TRBV7-9,TRBJ1-1,-,TGTGCCAGCAGCTATGGACGTGGTGAAGCTTTCTTT,CASSYGRGEAFF
-,TRBV13,TRBJ1-2,-,TGTGCCAGCAGCTTAGAACGTCGAAGGGGCGGCTACACCTTC,CASSLERRRGGYTF
-,TRBV27,TRBJ2-2,-,TGTGCCAGCAGTAGGGAGGCGGGGACCGGGGAGCTGTTTTTT,CASSREAGTGELFF
-,TRBV9,TRBJ1-1,-,TGTGCCAGCAGCGTAGAGGGACACCTCATGAACACTGAAGCTTTCTTT,CASSVEGHLMNTEAFF
-,TRBV11-3,TRBJ2-1,-,TGTGCCAGCAGCCAGACCTATGGGAGGACCTACAATGAGCAGTTCTTC,CASSQTYGRTYNEQFF
-,TRBV19,TRBJ2-3,-,TGTGCCAGTGGCCAAGATACGCAGTATTTT,CASGQDTQYF
-,TRBV6-1,TRBJ1-1,-,TGTGCCAGCAGTGAAGTGAGGGCAGGGGCTACTGAAGCTTTCTTT,CASSEVRAGATEAFF
-,TRBV6-1,TRBJ1-4,few,TGTGCCAGCAGCTGGGGGCAGAGCTGGAACGAAAAACTGTTTTTT,CASSWGQSWNEKLFF
-,TRBV9,TRBJ1-1,-,TGTGCCAGCAGCACCGGGGATTACACTGAAGCTTTCTTT,CASSTGDYTEAFF
TRBD1,TRBV15,TRBJ2-1,few,TGTGCCACCAGCAGAGATGGGACAGTTGCTGGTCGCAATGAGCAGTTCTTC,CATSRDGTVAGRNEQFF
TRBD2,TRBV2,TRBJ2-1,-,TGTGCCACCGCGGGACTAGCAGTCAATGAGCAGTTCTTC,CATAGLAVNEQFF
-,TRBV4-3,TRBJ1-3,-,TGCGCCAGCAGCCAATGGGGCTCTGGAAACACCATATATTTT,CASSQWGSGNTIYF
-,TRBV28,TRBJ1-6,-,TGTGCCAGCAGCCCGGATGGGGCCCCCTATAATTCACCCCTCCACTTT,CASSPDGAPYNSPLHF
-,TRBV29-1,TRBJ1-2,few,TGCAGCGTTGAGGTCTGGGGGCTACAGGATGGCTACACCTTC,CSVEVWGLQDGYTF
TRBD1,TRBV28,TRBJ2-5,few,TGTGCCAGCAATCCATCGACAGGGGCCCAAGAGACCCAGTACTTC,CASNPSTGAQETQYF
TRBD2,TRBV4-1,TRBJ2-5,-,TGCGCCAGCAGCCAAGGGAGACTAGCCCAAGTACAAGAGACCCAGTACTTC,CASSQGRLAQVQETQYF
-,TRBV2,TRBJ1-5,-,TGTGCCAGCAGTGGACACCCCAGCAATCAGCCCCAGCATTTT,CASSGHPSNQPQHF
-,TRBV4-1,TRBJ1-1,many,TGCGCCAGCAGCCAAGGGGGTTTTGAGTTCGCTGAAGCTTTCTTT,CASSQGGFEFAEAFF
-,TRBV6-1,TRBJ2-5,-,TGTGCCAGCAGTCGTAGACAGAACCAAGAGACCCAGTACTTC,CASSRRQNQETQYF
-,TRBV27,TRBJ1-5,few,TGTGCCAGCAGTTACTCTGTAAGCAATCAGCCCCAGCATTTT,CASSYSVSNQPQHF
TRBD2,TRBV14,TRBJ2-1,-,TGTGCCAGCAGCCAAGAAGGACTAGCGGGGTACTACAATGAGCAGTTCTTC,CASSQEGLAGYYNEQFF
-,TRBV4-1,TRBJ2-1,-,TGCGCCAGCAGCAGCCTACGGAATGAGCAGTTCTTC,CASSSLRNEQFF
TRBD2,TRBV6-2/TRBV6-3,TRBJ2-3,-,TGTGCCAGCAAGGGGCTAGCGGACCCCCGGGATACGCAGTATTTT,CASKGLADPRDTQYF